A single sample is the source of the 5 T cell receptor beta chains below, sequenced in a study of T-cell memory formation after mild COVID-19. TCRdb called the 5' RACE reads again in MiXCR, with one record for every CDR3 protein. The sample has approximately 390,000 distinct CDR3 sequences; 15% to 20% are singletons. The sequenced material came from PBMCs or a T cell subset sorted from them (not recorded which). These receptors were obtained from a man aged 18 to 29 who had mild COVID-19 (a few samples of this study predate the infection). Cell type and time point are not known.

This clonotype was counted between two and nine times. This sequence joins TRBV5-1 and TRBJ1-1, with TRBD1 as a possible D gene (5 bases). CDR1 and CDR2 from the germline V gene are SGHRS and YFSETQ. The CDR3 is made up of 14 amino acids. V was cut by 0 bases and J by 4 bases, with 10 bases left in between. CDR3 DNA sequence: TGCGCCAGCAGCTTGGTAGCAGGGAGCACTGAAGCTTTCTTT. Encoded protein: CASSLVAGSTEAFF.

The chain couples TRBV7-9 to TRBJ1-1; no reliable D call. The CDR3 has 15 residues. V was pared by 1 base and J by 1 base, with 10 bases between. Germline loops: CDR1 SEHNR, CDR2 FQNEAQ (reference sequence). CDR3 DNA: TGTGCCAGCAGCTTAGTTTATCGTTCGAACACTGAAGCTTTCTTT. This sequence encodes CASSLVYRSNTEAFF.

The chain joins TRBV7-8 to TRBJ1-1, with D possibly being TRBD1 (6 bases). This CDR3 spans 17 amino acids. V was trimmed by 6 bases and J by 0 bases, leaving 20 bases between them. The germline V gene has CDR1 SGHVS and CDR2 FQNEAQ. CDR3 region: CASSSGAGVPVNTEAFF. The CDR3, as DNA: TGTGCCAGCAGTTCAGGAGCAGGGGTCCCCGTGAACACTGAAGCTTTCTTT.

The V and J genes are TRBV2 and TRBJ2-1; 10 bases are a match to TRBD1. The V segment lost 6 bases and the J segment 15 bases; nucleotides outside the gene matches: 5. Germline lookup yields CDR1 SNHLY and CDR2 FYNNEI. This CDR3 contains 11 residues. The CDR3 protein is CASRGTGEAFF. For the CDR3, the DNA is TGTGCCAGCAGGGGGACAGGGGAGGCGTTCTTC.

This clonotype appeared a few times. The genes are TRBV2 and TRBJ2-7; D is ambiguous. Trimming shortened V by 5 bases and J by 3 bases, and 11 bases separated the two germline ends. The germline CDR1 and CDR2 sequences are SNHLY and FYNNEI. The length of the CDR3 is 13 residues. The CDR3 DNA follows: TGTGCCAGCAGTTCGGGCCGTTACTACGAGCAGTACGTC. Its protein is CASSSGRYYEQYV.